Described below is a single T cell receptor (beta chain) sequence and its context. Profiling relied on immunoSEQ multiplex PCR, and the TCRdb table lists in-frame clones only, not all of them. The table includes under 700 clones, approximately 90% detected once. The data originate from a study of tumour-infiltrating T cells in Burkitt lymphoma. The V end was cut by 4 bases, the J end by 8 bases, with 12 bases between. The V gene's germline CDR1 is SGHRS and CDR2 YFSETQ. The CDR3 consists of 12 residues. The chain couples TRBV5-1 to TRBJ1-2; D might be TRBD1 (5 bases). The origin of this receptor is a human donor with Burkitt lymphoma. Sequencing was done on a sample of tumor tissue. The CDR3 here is CASSMGLTGYTF. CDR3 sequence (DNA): TGCGCCAGCAGCATGGGACTCACGGGCTACACCTTC.